Below, one T cell receptor beta chain is given with its context. The antigen remains unidentified. Patients counted as stable if ophthalmopathy did not develop within 18 months. Patients aged 18 to 65 had newly diagnosed hyperthyroidism lasting under 2 months. The CDR3 is 14 residues long. Trimming took 11 bases from V and 2 from J; bases not matched to a gene: 7. Germline V CDR1 and CDR2: LNHNV, YYDKDF (reference sequence). These data come from a study of T cells in Graves' hyperthyroidism and ophthalmopathy. Study results and caveats: Most expanded thyroid clonotypes above 0.001 also appeared in blood. From stable hyperthyroidism, ophthalmopathy was separated by a 13 V-J model.

Amplification of TCR beta CDR3 regions was performed using RNA transcripts as template. TCR CDR3 underwent first-round RT-PCR with the HTBI primer set. TCRdb reprocessed the multiplex PCR reads with MiXCR, giving one entry per CDR3 protein. Of about 50,000 distinct CDR3 sequences listed, around 48% are singletons. This chain joins TRBV15 and TRBJ1-1; 11 positions agree with TRBD1. This TCR was recovered from a woman aged 45-59 years with Graves' hyperthyroidism. The specimen was peripheral blood or thyroid tissue (not recorded which). The CDR3 sequence: CAVRDRGFNTEAFF. DNA of the CDR3: TGTGCCGTCCGGGACAGGGGGTTCAACACTGAAGCTTTCTTT.